The sequence of this TCR beta chain was determined in a study of a mutant IDH1 vaccine in newly diagnosed glioma. Study background: There were eight vaccinations for patients, given in weeks 1, 3, 5, 7, 11, 15, 19 and 23. Study-level findings and limits: Patients showed vaccine-induced immune responses at a rate of around 93%.

Points on this clone: The antigen remains unidentified.

The CDR3 spans 15 residues. CDR1 is MNHNY, CDR2 SVGAGI, per germline (reference sequence). With 6 bases removed from V and 1 base from J, the gap between germline ends came to 16 bases. Here immunoSEQ multiplex PCR was the method, and the copy in TCRdb shows in-frame clones only, minus some. The repertoire holds about 120,000 clones, with roughly 90% as singletons. As to time point: week 11, during vaccination. Each dose delivered 300 ug of mutant IDH1 20-mer peptide subcutaneously with imiquimod. New astrocytomas of WHO grade 3 or 4 that were IDH1-mutant and ATRX-lost were found in the donors. The V call is TRBV6-6, the J call TRBJ2-7, with a weak D call TRBD1 (7 bases). This sequence was found in a woman in her forties or fifties with glioma. The sequences come from PBMCs, collected from a glioma patient whose treatment included an IDH1 peptide vaccine. The CDR3 coding sequence is TGTGCCAGCAGACCAATAGCAGGGGGGTCCTACGAGCAGTACTTC. As protein: CASRPIAGGSYEQYF.